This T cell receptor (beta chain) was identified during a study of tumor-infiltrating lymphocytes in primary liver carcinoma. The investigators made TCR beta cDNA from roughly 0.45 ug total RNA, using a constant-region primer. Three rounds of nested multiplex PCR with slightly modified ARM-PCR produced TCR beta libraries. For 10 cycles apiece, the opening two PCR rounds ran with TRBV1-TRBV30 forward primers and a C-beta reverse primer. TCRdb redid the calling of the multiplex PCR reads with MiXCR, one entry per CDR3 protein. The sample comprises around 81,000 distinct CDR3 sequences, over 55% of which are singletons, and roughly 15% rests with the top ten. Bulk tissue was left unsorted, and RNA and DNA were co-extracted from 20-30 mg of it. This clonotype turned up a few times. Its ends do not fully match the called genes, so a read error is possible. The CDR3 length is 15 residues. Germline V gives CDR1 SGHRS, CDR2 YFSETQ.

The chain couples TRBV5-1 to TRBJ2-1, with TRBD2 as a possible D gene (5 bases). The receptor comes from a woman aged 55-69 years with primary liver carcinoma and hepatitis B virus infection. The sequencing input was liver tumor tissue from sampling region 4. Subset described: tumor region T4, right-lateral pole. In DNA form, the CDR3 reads TGTACCAGCAGCTTGCTTGCGGGTGCCTACAATGAGCAGTTCTTC. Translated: CTSSLLAGAYNEQFF.